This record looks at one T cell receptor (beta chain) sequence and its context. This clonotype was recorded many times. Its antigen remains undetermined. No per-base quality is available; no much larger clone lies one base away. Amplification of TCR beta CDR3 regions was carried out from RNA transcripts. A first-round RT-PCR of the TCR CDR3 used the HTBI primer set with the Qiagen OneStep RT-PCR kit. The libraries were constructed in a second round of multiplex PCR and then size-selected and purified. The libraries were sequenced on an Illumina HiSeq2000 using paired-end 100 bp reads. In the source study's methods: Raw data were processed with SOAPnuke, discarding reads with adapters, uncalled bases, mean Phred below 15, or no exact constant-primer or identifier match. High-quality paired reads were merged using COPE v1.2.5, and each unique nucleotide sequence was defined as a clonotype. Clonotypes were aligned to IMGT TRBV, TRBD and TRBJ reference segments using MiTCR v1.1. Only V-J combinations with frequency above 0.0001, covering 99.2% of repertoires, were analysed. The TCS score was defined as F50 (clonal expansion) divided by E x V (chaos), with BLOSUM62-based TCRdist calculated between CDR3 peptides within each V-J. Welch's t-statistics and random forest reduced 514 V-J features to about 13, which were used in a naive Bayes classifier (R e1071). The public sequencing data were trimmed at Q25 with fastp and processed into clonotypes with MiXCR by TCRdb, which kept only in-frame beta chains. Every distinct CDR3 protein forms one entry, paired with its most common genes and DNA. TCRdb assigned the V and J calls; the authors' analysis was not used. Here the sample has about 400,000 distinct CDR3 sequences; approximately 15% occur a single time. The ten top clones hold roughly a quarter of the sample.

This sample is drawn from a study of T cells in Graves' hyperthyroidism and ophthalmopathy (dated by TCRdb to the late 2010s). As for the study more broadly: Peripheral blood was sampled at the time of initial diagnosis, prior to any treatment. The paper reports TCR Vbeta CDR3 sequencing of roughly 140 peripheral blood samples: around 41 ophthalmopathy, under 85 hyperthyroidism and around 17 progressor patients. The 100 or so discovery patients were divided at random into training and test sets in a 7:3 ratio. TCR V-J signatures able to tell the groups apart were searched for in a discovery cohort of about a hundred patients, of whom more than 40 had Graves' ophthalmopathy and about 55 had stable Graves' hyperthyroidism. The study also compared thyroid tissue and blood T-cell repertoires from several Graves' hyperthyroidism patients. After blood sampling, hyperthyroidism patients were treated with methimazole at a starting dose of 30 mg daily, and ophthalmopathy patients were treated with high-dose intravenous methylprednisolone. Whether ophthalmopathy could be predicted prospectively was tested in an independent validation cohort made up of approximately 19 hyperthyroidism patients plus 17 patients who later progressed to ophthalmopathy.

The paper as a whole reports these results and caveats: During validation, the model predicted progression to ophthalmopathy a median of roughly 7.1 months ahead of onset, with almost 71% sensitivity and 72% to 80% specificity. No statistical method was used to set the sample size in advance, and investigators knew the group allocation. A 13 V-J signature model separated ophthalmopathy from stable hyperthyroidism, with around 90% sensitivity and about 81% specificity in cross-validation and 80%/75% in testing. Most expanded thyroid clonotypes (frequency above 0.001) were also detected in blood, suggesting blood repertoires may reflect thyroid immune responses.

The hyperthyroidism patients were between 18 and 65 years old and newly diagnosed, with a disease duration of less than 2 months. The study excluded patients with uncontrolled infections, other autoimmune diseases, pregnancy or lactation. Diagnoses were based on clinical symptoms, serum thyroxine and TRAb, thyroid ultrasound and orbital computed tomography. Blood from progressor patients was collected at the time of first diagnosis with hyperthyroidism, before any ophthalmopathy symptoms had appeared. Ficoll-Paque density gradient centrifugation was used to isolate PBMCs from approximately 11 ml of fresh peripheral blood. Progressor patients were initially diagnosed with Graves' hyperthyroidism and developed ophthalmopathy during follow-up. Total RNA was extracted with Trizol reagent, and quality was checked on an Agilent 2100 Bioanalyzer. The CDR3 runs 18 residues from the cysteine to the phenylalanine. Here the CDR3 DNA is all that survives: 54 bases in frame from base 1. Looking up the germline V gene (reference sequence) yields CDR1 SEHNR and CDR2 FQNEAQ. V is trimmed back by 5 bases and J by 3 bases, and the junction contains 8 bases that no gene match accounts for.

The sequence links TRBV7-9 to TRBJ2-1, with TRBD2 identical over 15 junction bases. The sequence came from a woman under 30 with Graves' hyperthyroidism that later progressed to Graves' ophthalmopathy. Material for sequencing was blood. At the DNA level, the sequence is TGTGCCAGCAGCGTAGGACTAGCGGGAGGGCCAGACTACAATGAGCAGTTCTTC. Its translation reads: CASSVGLAGGPDYNEQFF.